In this sample, the clone carrying this T cell receptor beta chain turned up a few times. The CDR3 spans 14 residues. V was trimmed by 7 bases and J by 2 bases, leaving 13 bases between them. Germline CDR1 is MNHNS and CDR2 is SASEGT. Amplified regions were TCR beta CDR3 sequences from RNA transcripts. Using the HTBI primer set, a first-round RT-PCR was run on the TCR CDR3. TCRdb processed the multiplex PCR reads anew with MiXCR; each CDR3 protein has one entry. The sample yields around 360,000 distinct CDR3 sequences, roughly 15% seen once. This entry is derived from a study of T cells in Graves' hyperthyroidism and ophthalmopathy.

The V gene is TRBV6-1, the J gene TRBJ2-3; D gene uncertain. Sample: blood. The origin of this receptor is a woman aged 55-70 years with Graves' ophthalmopathy. CDR3 coding DNA: TGTGCCAGCACCTGGTCCGATTTCACAGATACGCAGTATTTT. Translating gives CASTWSDFTDTQYF.